Below, 22 T cell receptor beta chains from the same sample are listed, as sequenced in a study of cytomegalovirus exposure and HLA in healthy donors. This PCR relied on a set of 60 Vbeta primers and 13 Jbeta primers. Sequencing was performed with immunoSEQ multiplex PCR; in TCRdb, only in-frame clones are kept and a portion is missing. The data hold 160,000 or so clones, with around four fifths observed a single time. What was sequenced was PBMCs. Every receptor here comes from a man in his late teens or twenties in good health and CMV-seropositive.

The rearrangement links TRBV7-3 to TRBJ2-3; 7 nucleotides match TRBD1. In germline, CDR1 is SGHTA, CDR2 FQGTGA. CDR3 length: 15 residues. The V and J ends lost 5 bases and 6 bases, in that order; junction bases with no gene match: 11. CDR3 sequence: CASSVTGTVQDTQYF. The CDR3 coding sequence is TGTGCCAGCAGCGTGACAGGGACGGTCCAGGATACGCAGTATTTT.

The chain uses TRBV11-2 and TRBJ1-1; D call uncertain. Per the germline V gene, CDR1 is SGHAT and CDR2 is FQNNGV. This CDR3 contains 14 residues. Trimming left V 5 bases short and J 0 bases short, with 10 bases between. The CDR3 nucleotides are TGTGCCAGCAGCCTCACAGATATGAACACTGAAGCTTTCTTT. Translation gives CASSLTDMNTEAFF.

This chain joins TRBV7-2 and TRBJ2-3, with 9 bases aligning to TRBD1. The CDR3 is made up of 15 amino acids. Germline lookup yields CDR1 SGHTA and CDR2 FQGNSA. With V trimmed by 4 bases and J by 0 bases, 2 bases remained unmatched. The DNA of the CDR3 is TGTGCCAGCAGCTACAGGGGGCTCAGCACAGATACGCAGTATTTT. This codes for CASSYRGLSTDTQYF.

As for this clone: Other DNA variants within this sample encode the same CDR3. The J gene is TRBJ2-3, the V gene TRBV5-1; 8 bases line up with TRBD2. The CDR3 covers 14 residues. Germline V gene data show CDR1 as SGHRS and CDR2 as YFSETQ. V shed 4 bases and J 1 base; nucleotides not matched to a gene: 2. The CDR3 nucleotides read TGCGCCAGCAGCCCCGGGGGGGGCACAGATACGCAGTATTTT. It is translated as CASSPGGGTDTQYF.

V usage is TRBV7-9 and J usage is TRBJ2-7; 7 bases fit TRBD2. Germline lookup yields CDR1 SEHNR and CDR2 FQNEAQ (reference sequence). V shed 4 bases, J shed 2 bases, and the junction held 11 bases outside the gene matches. The CDR3 is made up of 16 amino acids. The DNA for the CDR3 is TGTGCCAGCAGCTCCCTCCGGGCTAGCGGTCCCTACGAGCAGTACTTC. Amino acid sequence: CASSSLRASGPYEQYF.

The rearrangement uses TRBV29-1 and TRBJ2-5, with 8 bases identical to TRBD1. The V gene's germline CDR1 is SQVTM and CDR2 ANQGSEA. Germline trimming cut 7 bases from V and 2 bases from J; bases unmatched to any gene: 15. This CDR3 is 16 amino acids long. For the CDR3, the DNA is TGCAGCGCTGACGGGACAGGAGCCCCCTATCAAGAGACCCAGTACTTC. This codes for CSADGTGAPYQETQYF.

About this clone itself: This sample also contains other DNA sequences that code for the same CDR3. The rearrangement links TRBV5-1 to TRBJ1-1; D possibly corresponds to TRBD1 (6 bases). The germline V gene encodes CDR1 SGHRS and CDR2 YFSETQ. The CDR3 consists of 13 residues. The germline V and J ends were trimmed by 4 bases and 1 base, with 8 bases remaining between them. The CDR3 DNA sequence: TGCGCCAGCAGCCTACAGGGGAACACTGAAGCTTTCTTT. Its translation: CASSLQGNTEAFF.

J is TRBJ2-5 and V is TRBV18, with D tentatively TRBD2 (6 bases). Between the trimmed V and J ends, which lost 3 bases and 5 bases, there was a span of 16 bases. The CDR3 contains 15 residues. Germline V gene sequence: CDR1 KGHSH, CDR2 LQKENI. CDR3 protein: CASSPIADKRETQYF. DNA for the CDR3: TGTGCCAGCTCACCGATAGCGGACAAGAGGGAGACCCAGTACTTC.

This clone was found a few times. The chain employs TRBV19 and TRBJ2-3, with 11 bases that match TRBD1. V lost 6 bases, J lost 4 bases, and 3 bases stayed unmatched. The CDR3 spans 14 residues. The germline V gene encodes CDR1 LNHDA and CDR2 SQIVND (reference sequence). CDR3 loop: CASRDRGLADTQYF. The DNA of the CDR3 is TGTGCCAGTAGGGACAGGGGGCTCGCAGATACGCAGTATTTT. Full variable domain (outside the CDR3, taken from reference TRBV19 and TRBJ2-3): DGGITQSPKYLFRKEGQNVTLSCEQNLNHDAMYWYRQDPGQGLRLIYYSQIVNDFQKGDIAEGYSVSREKKESFPLTVTSAQKNPTAFYLCASRDRGLADTQYFGPGTRLTVL.

This rearrangement joins TRBV7-8 to TRBJ2-5, with TRBD2 identical over 8 bases. This CDR3 has 16 amino acids. Per germline, CDR1 SGHVS and CDR2 FQNEAQ. Germline trimming cut 0 bases from V and 5 bases from J; bases unmatched to any gene: 8. CDR3 amino acids: CASSLAQRGPGETQYF. The CDR3 DNA sequence: TGTGCCAGCAGCTTAGCCCAGCGGGGGCCCGGGGAGACCCAGTACTTC.

The rearrangement uses TRBV28 and TRBJ1-2; 8 bases are shared with TRBD1. This CDR3 has 16 residues. From germline, CDR1 is MDHEN and CDR2 SYDVKM. After removal of 6 bases from V and 4 bases from J, the junction contained 13 bases not matched to a gene. As DNA, the CDR3 is TGTGCCAGCAGGATCGACAGGGGAAGACCCAGCTATGGCTACACCTTC. Translation gives CASRIDRGRPSYGYTF.

The V and J genes are TRBV4-2 and TRBJ1-5, with D unresolved. V dropped 0 bases and J dropped 6 bases, with 9 bases sitting between them. CDR1 is LGHNA and CDR2 is YNFKEQ in the germline V gene. CDR3 size: 14 residues. CDR3 residues: CASSQDLGSQPQHF. CDR3 sequence (DNA): TGTGCCAGCAGCCAAGATTTGGGCTCTCAGCCCCAGCATTTT.

The CDR3 loop is CASSSVPFTTESTDTQYF. CDR3 DNA sequence: TGTGCCAGCAGCTCGGTGCCCTTCACGACAGAGAGCACAGATACGCAGTATTTT. This chain joins TRBV5-4 and TRBJ2-3; D possibly corresponds to TRBD1 (5 bases). The V and J ends lost 3 bases and 0 bases respectively, with 20 bases between them. The germline CDR1 and CDR2 sequences are SGHNT and YYREEE (reference sequence). This CDR3 region has 18 residues.

This clone appeared a single time. This chain links TRBV7-9 with TRBJ1-2, with 7 bases that match TRBD1. J gave up 9 bases and V 4 bases, and 8 bases lay outside the gene matches. Looked up from germline, CDR1 is SEHNR and CDR2 is FQNEAQ (reference sequence). The CDR3 spans 13 residues. CDR3 amino acids: CASSSDRELSYTF. The CDR3 coding sequence is TGTGCCAGCAGCTCTGACAGGGAGCTCAGCTACACCTTC.

The chain joins TRBV4-1 to TRBJ1-1, with D tentatively TRBD1 (5 bases). This CDR3 spans 17 amino acids. The V gene's germline CDR1 is MGHRA and CDR2 YSYEKL. The V end was cut by 0 bases, the J end by 5 bases, with 19 bases between. In nucleotides, the CDR3 is TGCGCCAGCAGCCAAGAGTTTCAGCGGGGGTTGGGGACTGAAGCTTTCTTT. Translating gives CASSQEFQRGLGTEAFF.

This clone has just a few counts. This chain joins TRBV5-1 and TRBJ1-1, with D uncertain. The CDR3 has 14 residues. V lost 0 bases and J 3 bases, leaving 9 bases between the germline ends. Germline V gene lookup returns CDR1 SGHRS and CDR2 YFSETQ. CDR3 coding DNA: TGCGCCAGCAGCTTGGCCCGGGTTGACACTGAAGCTTTCTTT. Amino acids: CASSLARVDTEAFF.

The V call is TRBV6-1, the J call TRBJ2-7, with a possible D match to TRBD1 (6 bases). V shed 6 bases and J shed 2 bases, with 17 bases lying between them. The CDR3 has 15 amino acids. The germline V gene has CDR1 MNHNS and CDR2 SASEGT. CDR3 nucleotides: TGTGCCAGCAGCATTTATGACAGGAGACCCTACGAGCAGTACTTC. It yields the protein CASSIYDRRPYEQYF.

The chain is built from TRBV19 and TRBJ1-2, with a weak D call TRBD1 (5 bases). The CDR3 is 12 residues long. CDR1 LNHDA and CDR2 SQIVND come from the germline V gene (reference sequence). The V gene lost 9 bases and the J gene lost 2 bases, with 10 bases spanning the gap. DNA for the CDR3: TGTGCCAGCGGTCCAGGGAACTATGGCTACACCTTC. Translation gives CASGPGNYGYTF.

This clone was picked up a small number of times. CDR3 in amino acids: CASSVEYRGGTGELFF. The CDR3 region has the DNA TGTGCCAGCAGTGTTGAGTACAGGGGAGGCACCGGGGAGCTGTTTTTT. The gene calls are TRBV27 and TRBJ2-2, with D possibly matching TRBD1 (7 bases). CDR3 length: 16 amino acids. Between the trimmed V and J ends, which lost 5 bases and 4 bases, there was a span of 17 bases. CDR1 is MNHEY, CDR2 SMNVEV, per germline (reference sequence).

CDR3 sequence reads: CASSYPREGPNTEAFF. As DNA, the CDR3 is TGTGCCAGCAGTTACCCACGGGAGGGGCCGAACACTGAAGCTTTCTTT. The chain has TRBV6-6 and TRBJ1-1, with D possibly matching TRBD1 (5 bases). With 2 bases removed from V and 1 base from J, the gap between germline ends came to 14 bases. Germline CDR1 reads MNHNY; CDR2 reads SVGAGI (reference sequence). The length of the CDR3 is 16 residues.

This clone has only one observation. V usage is TRBV29-1 and J usage is TRBJ2-3; TRBD1 is a possible D gene (6 bases). In germline, CDR1 is SQVTM, CDR2 ANQGSEA. V was clipped by 6 bases and J by 2 bases, with 15 bases between them. The CDR3 runs 14 residues. The CDR3 DNA sequence: TGCAGCGTAGCAAAGGGGGAGCCCACAGATACGCAGTATTTT. It encodes CSVAKGEPTDTQYF.

The genes are TRBV19 and TRBJ2-3; D is undetermined. The CDR3 contains 12 residues. Looked up from germline, CDR1 is LNHDA and CDR2 is SQIVND (reference sequence). V shed 1 base and J shed 4 bases, with 3 bases lying between them. CDR3 residues: CASSIGPDTQYF. CDR3 in DNA: TGTGCCAGTAGTATAGGGCCAGATACGCAGTATTTT.